The present TCR beta chain was sequenced within a study of blood T cell repertoires in COVID-19. Study-wide background: Whether acute or convalescent, the COVID-19 samples came from the United States, Italy and Spain.

Method: immunoSEQ multiplex PCR; TCRdb's copy keeps in-frame clones and lacks some. The sample consists of about 180,000 clones, roughly 84% of them appearing once. Sequenced material: PBMCs or T cells enriched from blood (not recorded which). The receptor's source is a man in his sixties who had recovered from COVID-19.

The CDR3 here is CASSVSNRRDSPLHF. In DNA, the CDR3 is TGTGCCAGCAGCGTAAGCAACCGCCGGGATTCACCCCTCCACTTT. V is TRBV9 and J is TRBJ1-6; D gene ambiguous. The CDR3 sequence is 15 residues long. With 1 base removed from V and 8 bases from J, the gap between germline ends came to 13 bases. Germline CDR1 SGDLS, CDR2 YYNGEE.